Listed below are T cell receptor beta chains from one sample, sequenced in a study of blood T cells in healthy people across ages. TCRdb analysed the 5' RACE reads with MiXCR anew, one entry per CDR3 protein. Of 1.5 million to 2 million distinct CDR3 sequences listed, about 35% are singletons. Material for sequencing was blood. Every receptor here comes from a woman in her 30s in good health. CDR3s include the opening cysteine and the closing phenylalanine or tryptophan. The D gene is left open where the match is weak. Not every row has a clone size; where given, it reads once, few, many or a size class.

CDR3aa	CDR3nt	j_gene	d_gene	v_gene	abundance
CASSLGAGDWEQYF	TGCGCCAGCAGCTTGGGAGCGGGAGACTGGGAGCAGTACTTC	TRBJ2-7	TRBD2	TRBV5-1	once
CASSVGVRAAGYEQYF	TGTGCCAGCAGCGTAGGGGTCAGGGCAGCGGGCTACGAGCAGTACTTC	TRBJ2-7	NA	TRBV9	NA
CASSFTSGGTNEQFF	TGTGCCAGCAGTTTTACGAGCGGGGGGACCAATGAGCAGTTCTTC	TRBJ2-1	TRBD2	TRBV12-3/TRBV12-4	few
CASSLSTGGKGETQYF	TGTGCCAGCAGCCTCTCAACGGGGGGGAAGGGAGAGACCCAGTACTTC	TRBJ2-5	TRBD2	TRBV7-3	few
CSARSASGRVTDTQYF	TGCAGTGCTAGATCGGCTAGCGGGAGGGTCACAGATACGCAGTATTTT	TRBJ2-3	TRBD2	TRBV20-1	NA
CAWSINRANEQFF	TGTGCCTGGAGTATCAACCGGGCAAATGAGCAGTTCTTC	TRBJ2-1	NA	TRBV30	few
CASSVAVAGGRADTQYF	TGTGCCAGCAGCGTAGCGGTAGCGGGGGGGCGTGCAGATACGCAGTATTTT	TRBJ2-3	TRBD2	TRBV9	NA
CASSQSWGLNF	TGTGCCAGCAGTCAGTCGTGGGGGCTGAACTTC	TRBJ2-7	NA	TRBV25-1	NA
CASSHALRRLFYSYNEQFF	TGTGCCAGCAGCCATGCCCTAAGGCGACTCTTCTATTCCTACAATGAGCAGTTCTTC	TRBJ2-1	NA	TRBV3-1	few
CAIRRDDRTDTQYF	TGTGCCATAAGGCGGGACGATCGCACAGATACGCAGTATTTT	TRBJ2-3	NA	TRBV10-3	NA
CASRRQVLNSPLHF	TGTGCCAGCAGAAGACAGGTGCTTAATTCACCCCTCCACTTT	TRBJ1-6	NA	TRBV28	few
CTPTRGRGTEAFF	TGCACCCCAACCAGAGGGAGGGGGACTGAAGCTTTCTTT	TRBJ1-1	NA	TRBV20-1	NA
CSARDHGGRADEQYF	TGCAGTGCTAGAGATCACGGCGGGAGGGCGGACGAGCAGTACTTC	TRBJ2-7	TRBD2	TRBV20-1	few
CASKGTAYGYTF	TGTGCCAGCAAGGGGACTGCGTATGGCTACACCTTC	TRBJ1-2	NA	TRBV25-1	NA
CASSSGLERETQYF	TGCGCCAGCAGCTCGGGACTAGAGCGTGAGACCCAGTACTTC	TRBJ2-5	TRBD2	TRBV5-1	NA
CASSQGFGDEQFF	TGCGCCAGCAGCCAAGGGTTTGGAGATGAGCAGTTCTTC	TRBJ2-1	NA	TRBV4-1	NA
CASVTGDNEQYF	TGTGCCAGTGTGACAGGGGACAATGAGCAGTACTTC	TRBJ2-5	TRBD1	TRBV2	NA
CAWSLQGGYGYTF	TGTGCCTGGAGTTTACAAGGGGGCTATGGCTACACCTTC	TRBJ1-2	NA	TRBV30	few
CASSYVIWVGKEGYSNQPQHF	TGTGCCAGCAGTTACGTCATATGGGTGGGGAAGGAGGGGTATAGCAATCAGCCCCAGCATTTT	TRBJ1-5	NA	TRBV6-5	NA
CASSVGTQSSYEQYF	TGTGCCAGCAGCGTAGGGACCCAGAGCTCCTACGAGCAGTACTTC	TRBJ2-7	NA	TRBV9	NA
CASSFSGPFEAFF	TGCGCCAGCAGCTTTTCGGGCCCCTTTGAAGCTTTCTTT	TRBJ1-1	NA	TRBV5-1	few
CASSYPGVAAYEQYF	TGTGCCAGCAGTTACCCCGGGGTAGCGGCCTACGAGCAGTACTTC	TRBJ2-7	NA	TRBV12-3/TRBV12-4	few
CAISESASGMGETQYF	TGTGCCATCAGTGAGTCGGCTAGCGGTATGGGGGAGACCCAGTACTTC	TRBJ2-5	TRBD2	TRBV10-3	few
CASSSGHQNEKLFF	TGTGCCAGCAGTTCTGGACACCAGAATGAAAAACTGTTTTTT	TRBJ1-4	NA	TRBV6-6	many
CASGTSRDYNEQFF	TGTGCCAGCGGGACTAGCAGAGACTACAATGAGCAGTTCTTC	TRBJ2-1	TRBD2	TRBV27	few
CASSAMSDTQYF	TGTGCCAGCAGTGCTATGTCAGATACGCAGTATTTT	TRBJ2-3	NA	TRBV6-5	NA
CASRARAHNEQFF	TGTGCCAGCAGGGCTCGAGCTCACAATGAGCAGTTCTTC	TRBJ2-1	NA	TRBV27	NA
CASSTGDRGLSNTEAFF	TGCGCCAGCAGCACGGGGGACAGGGGACTTTCGAACACTGAAGCTTTCTTT	TRBJ1-1	TRBD1	TRBV5-1	few
CASSSTLAATNEKLFF	TGTGCCAGCAGTTCGACCTTGGCGGCAACTAATGAAAAACTGTTTTTT	TRBJ1-4	NA	TRBV28	NA
CASSQAGTVITDTQYF	TGCGCCAGCAGCCAGGCCGGGACAGTAATCACAGATACGCAGTATTTT	TRBJ2-3	TRBD1	TRBV4-1	NA
CASSLVVPDWDTQYF	TGTGCCAGCAGCTTAGTGGTCCCCGATTGGGATACGCAGTATTTT	TRBJ2-3	NA	TRBV11-2	few
CAISESWRVTEAFF	TGTGCCATCAGTGAGTCTTGGCGGGTCACTGAAGCTTTCTTT	TRBJ1-1	NA	TRBV10-3	NA
CAWSVGATEQFF	TGTGCCTGGAGTGTAGGGGCTACGGAGCAGTTCTTC	TRBJ2-1	NA	TRBV30	NA
CASTNRLAGEETQYF	TGTGCCAGCACTAACCGACTAGCTGGGGAAGAGACCCAGTACTTC	TRBJ2-5	TRBD2	TRBV6-6	NA
CASSQVGQYGYTF	TGCGCCAGCAGCCAAGTAGGCCAGTACGGCTACACCTTC	TRBJ1-2	NA	TRBV4-1	few
CAGIDRLAESTDTQYF	TGTGCCGGAATCGATCGTCTAGCGGAGAGCACAGATACGCAGTATTTT	TRBJ2-3	TRBD2	TRBV2	NA
CASSLIAGVRHNEQFF	TGTGCCAGCAGCCTTATAGCGGGAGTTAGGCACAATGAGCAGTTCTTC	TRBJ2-1	TRBD2	TRBV7-2	few
CASSLGSWVKLFF	TGTGCCAGCAGCTTAGGCAGTTGGGTAAAACTGTTTTTT	TRBJ1-4	NA	TRBV7-8	NA
CASRSGREGSYEQYF	TGTGCCAGCCGCTCCGGGCGGGAGGGATCCTACGAGCAGTACTTC	TRBJ2-7	TRBD2	TRBV12-3/TRBV12-4	NA
CASSLGLPPGEFF	TGCGCCAGCAGCTTGGGCCTCCCTCCAGGGGAGTTCTTC	TRBJ2-1	NA	TRBV5-1	few
CASGPGRYEQYF	TGCGCCAGCGGCCCAGGGCGCTACGAGCAGTACTTC	TRBJ2-7	NA	TRBV10-2	NA
CASSQDQYTDTQYF	TGTGCCAGCAGTCAAGACCAGTACACAGATACGCAGTATTTT	TRBJ2-3	NA	TRBV9	NA
CASSEGGQFNQPQHF	TGTGCCAGCAGTGAAGGAGGACAGTTTAATCAGCCCCAGCATTTT	TRBJ1-5	NA	TRBV2	few
CASSPKGQGSDTQYF	TGTGCCAGCAGCCCAAAGGGGCAGGGATCAGATACGCAGTATTTT	TRBJ2-3	NA	TRBV13	few
CSVAPNGIQYF	TGCAGCGTTGCTCCCAACGGGATCCAGTACTTC	TRBJ2-5	NA	TRBV29-1	many
CASSQARIVRASTDAQYF	TGCGCCAGCAGCCAAGCAAGAATAGTGAGGGCTAGCACAGATGCGCAGTATTTT	TRBJ2-3	NA	TRBV4-1	NA
CASSQPGQGSFDYGYTF	TGCGCCAGCAGCCAACCGGGACAGGGCAGTTTTGACTATGGCTACACCTTC	TRBJ1-2	TRBD1	TRBV4-1	NA
CSVRGSSKGDEQYF	TGCAGTGTTAGAGGATCGTCAAAAGGGGACGAGCAGTACTTC	TRBJ2-7	NA	TRBV20-1	NA
CASSDSYRAYEQYF	TGTGCCAGCAGTGATTCCTACAGAGCCTACGAGCAGTACTTC	TRBJ2-7	NA	TRBV27	NA
CASSKGTGTFERGTQYF	TGTGCCAGCAGCAAAGGGACGGGGACTTTCGAGAGAGGGACCCAGTACTTC	TRBJ2-5	NA	TRBV21-1	once
CAISALGVHEQFF	TGTGCCATCAGTGCTTTAGGGGTCCATGAGCAGTTCTTC	TRBJ2-1	NA	TRBV10-3	NA